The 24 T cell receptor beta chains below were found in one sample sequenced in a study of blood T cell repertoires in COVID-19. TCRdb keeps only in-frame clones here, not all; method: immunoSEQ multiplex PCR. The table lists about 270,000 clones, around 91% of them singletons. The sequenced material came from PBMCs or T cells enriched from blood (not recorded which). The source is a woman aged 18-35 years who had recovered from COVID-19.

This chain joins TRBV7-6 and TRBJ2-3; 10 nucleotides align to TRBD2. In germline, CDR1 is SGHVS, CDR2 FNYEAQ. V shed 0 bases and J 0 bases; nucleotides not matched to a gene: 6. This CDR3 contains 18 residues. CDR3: CASSLAGGLARSTDTQYF. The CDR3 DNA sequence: TGTGCCAGCAGCTTAGCGGGGGGACTAGCGCGGAGCACAGATACGCAGTATTTT.

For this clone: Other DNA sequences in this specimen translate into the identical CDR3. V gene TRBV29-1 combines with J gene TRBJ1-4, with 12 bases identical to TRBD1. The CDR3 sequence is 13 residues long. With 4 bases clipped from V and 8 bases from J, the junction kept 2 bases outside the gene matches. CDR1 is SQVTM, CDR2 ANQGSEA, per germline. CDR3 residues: CSVGGTGGEKLFF. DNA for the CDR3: TGCAGCGTTGGTGGGACAGGGGGCGAAAAACTGTTTTTT.

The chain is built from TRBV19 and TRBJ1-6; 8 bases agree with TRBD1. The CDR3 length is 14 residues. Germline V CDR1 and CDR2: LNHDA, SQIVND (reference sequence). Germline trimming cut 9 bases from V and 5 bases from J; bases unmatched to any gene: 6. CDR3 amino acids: CASSGQGDNSPLHF. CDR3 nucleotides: TGTGCCAGCTCCGGACAGGGTGATAATTCACCCCTCCACTTT.

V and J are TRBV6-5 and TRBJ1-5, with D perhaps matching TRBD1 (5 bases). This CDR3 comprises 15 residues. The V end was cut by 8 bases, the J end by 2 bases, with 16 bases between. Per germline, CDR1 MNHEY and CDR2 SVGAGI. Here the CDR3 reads CASGSLDSRNQPQHF. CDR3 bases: TGTGCCAGCGGCTCCCTCGACAGCCGCAATCAGCCCCAGCATTTT.

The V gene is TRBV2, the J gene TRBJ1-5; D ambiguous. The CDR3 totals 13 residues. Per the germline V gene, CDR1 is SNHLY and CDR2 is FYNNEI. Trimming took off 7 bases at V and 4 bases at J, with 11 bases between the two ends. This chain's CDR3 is CASKLDINQPQHF. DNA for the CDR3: TGTGCCAGCAAACTCGACATAAATCAGCCCCAGCATTTT.

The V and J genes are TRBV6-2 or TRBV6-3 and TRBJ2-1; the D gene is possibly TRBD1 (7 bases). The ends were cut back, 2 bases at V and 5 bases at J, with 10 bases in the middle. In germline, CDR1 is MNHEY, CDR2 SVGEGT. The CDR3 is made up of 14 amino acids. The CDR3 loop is CASSYPGGNNEQFF. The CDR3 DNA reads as TGTGCCAGCAGTTACCCAGGGGGGAACAATGAGCAGTTCTTC.

The CDR3 nucleotides are TGTGCCAGCAGTTACTCGGGAGTTCAGCCCCAGCATTTT. The encoded protein is CASSYSGVQPQHF. The rearrangement joins TRBV6-5 to TRBJ1-5, with D unclear. CDR1 and CDR2 (germline): MNHEY, SVGAGI. Trimming left V 0 bases short and J 6 bases short, with 6 bases between. There are 13 residues in the CDR3.

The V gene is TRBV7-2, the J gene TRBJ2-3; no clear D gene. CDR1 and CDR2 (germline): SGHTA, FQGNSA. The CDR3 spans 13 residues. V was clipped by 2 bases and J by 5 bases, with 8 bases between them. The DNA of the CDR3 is TGTGCCAGCAGCTTACCGACACTAGATACGCAGTATTTT. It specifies CASSLPTLDTQYF.

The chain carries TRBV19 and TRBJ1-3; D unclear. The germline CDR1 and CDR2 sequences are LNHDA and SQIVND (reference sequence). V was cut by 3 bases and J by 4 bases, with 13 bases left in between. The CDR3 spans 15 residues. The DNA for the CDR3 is TGTGCCAGTAGTATTACCGGAGATGGCGGAAACACCATATATTTT. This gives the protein CASSITGDGGNTIYF. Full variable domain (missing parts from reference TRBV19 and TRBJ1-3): DGGITQSPKYLFRKEGQNVTLSCEQNLNHDAMYWYRQDPGQGLRLIYYSQIVNDFQKGDIAEGYSVSREKKESFPLTVTSAQKNPTAFYLCASSITGDGGNTIYFGEGSWLTVV.

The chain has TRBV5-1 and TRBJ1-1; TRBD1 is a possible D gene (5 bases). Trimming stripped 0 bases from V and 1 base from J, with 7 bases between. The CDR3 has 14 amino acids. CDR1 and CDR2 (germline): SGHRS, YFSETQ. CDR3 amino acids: CASSLEGQNTEAFF. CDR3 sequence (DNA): TGCGCCAGCAGCTTGGAAGGACAGAACACTGAAGCTTTCTTT. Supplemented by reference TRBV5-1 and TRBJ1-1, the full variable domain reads KAGVTQTPRYLIKTRGQQVTLSCSPISGHRSVSWYQQTPGQGLQFLFEYFSETQRNKGNFPGRFSGRQFSNSRSEMNVSTLELGDSALYLCASSLEGQNTEAFFGQGTRLTVV.

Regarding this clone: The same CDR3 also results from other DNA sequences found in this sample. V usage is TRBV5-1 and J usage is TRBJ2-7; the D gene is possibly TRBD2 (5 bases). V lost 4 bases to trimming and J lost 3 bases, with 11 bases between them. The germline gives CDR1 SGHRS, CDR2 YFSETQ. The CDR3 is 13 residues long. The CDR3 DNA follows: TGCGCCAGCAGCCTCGGACGGGACTACGAGCAGTACTTC. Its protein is CASSLGRDYEQYF.

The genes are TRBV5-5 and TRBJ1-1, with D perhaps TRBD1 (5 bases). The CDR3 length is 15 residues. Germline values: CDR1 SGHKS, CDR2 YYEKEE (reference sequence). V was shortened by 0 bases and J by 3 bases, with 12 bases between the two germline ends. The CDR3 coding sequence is TGTGCCAGCAGCTTGGTACGGGGGATTTACACTGAAGCTTTCTTT. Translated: CASSLVRGIYTEAFF.

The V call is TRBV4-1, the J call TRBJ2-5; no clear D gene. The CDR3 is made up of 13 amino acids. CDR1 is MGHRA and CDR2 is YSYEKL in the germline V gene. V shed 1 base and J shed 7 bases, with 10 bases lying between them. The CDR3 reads CASSQGPIGTQYF. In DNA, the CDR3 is TGCGCCAGCAGCCAAGGCCCCATCGGGACCCAGTACTTC.

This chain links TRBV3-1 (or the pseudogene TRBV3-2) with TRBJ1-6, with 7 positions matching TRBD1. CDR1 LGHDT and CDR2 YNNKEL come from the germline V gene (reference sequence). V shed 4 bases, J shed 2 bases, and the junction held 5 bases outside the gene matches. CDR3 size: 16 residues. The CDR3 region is CASSPRQGPYNSPLHF. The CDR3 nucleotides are TGTGCCAGCAGCCCAAGACAGGGACCCTATAATTCACCCCTCCACTTT.

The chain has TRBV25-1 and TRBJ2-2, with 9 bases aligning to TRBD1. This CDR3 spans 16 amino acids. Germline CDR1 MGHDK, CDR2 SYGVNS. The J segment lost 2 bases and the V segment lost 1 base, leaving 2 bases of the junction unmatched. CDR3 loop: CASSEFTGGNTGELFF. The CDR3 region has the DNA TGTGCCAGCAGTGAATTTACAGGGGGCAACACCGGGGAGCTGTTTTTT.

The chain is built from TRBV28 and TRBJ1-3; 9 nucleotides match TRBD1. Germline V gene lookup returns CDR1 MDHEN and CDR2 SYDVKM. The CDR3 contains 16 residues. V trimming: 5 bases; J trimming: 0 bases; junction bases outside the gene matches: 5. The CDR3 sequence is CASSPGTGISGNTIYF. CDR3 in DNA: TGTGCCAGCAGTCCCGGGACAGGGATCTCTGGAAACACCATATATTTT.

CDR3 nucleotides: TGTGCCAGCAGCCAAGACGTCTTCTCTGGAAACACCATATATTTT. This translates into CASSQDVFSGNTIYF. The chain employs TRBV3-1 (or the pseudogene TRBV3-2) and TRBJ1-3; no clear D gene. Trimming removed 0 bases from V and 0 bases from J, with 6 bases in between. Germline V lookup: CDR1 LGHDT, CDR2 YNNKEL (reference sequence). This CDR3 region has 15 residues.

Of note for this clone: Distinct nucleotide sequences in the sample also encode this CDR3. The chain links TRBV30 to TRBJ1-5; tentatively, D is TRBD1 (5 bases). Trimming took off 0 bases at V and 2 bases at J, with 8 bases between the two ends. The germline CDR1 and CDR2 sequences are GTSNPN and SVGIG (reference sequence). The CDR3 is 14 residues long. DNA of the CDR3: TGTGCCTGGAGTGTAGGAGGGGGCAATCAGCCCCAGCATTTT. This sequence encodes CAWSVGGGNQPQHF.

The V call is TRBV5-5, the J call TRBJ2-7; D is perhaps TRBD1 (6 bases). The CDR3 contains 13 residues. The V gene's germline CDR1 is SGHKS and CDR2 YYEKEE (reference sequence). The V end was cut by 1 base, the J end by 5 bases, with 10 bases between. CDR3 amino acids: CASSLTDRHEQYF. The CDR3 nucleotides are TGTGCCAGCAGCTTGACAGACAGGCACGAGCAGTACTTC.

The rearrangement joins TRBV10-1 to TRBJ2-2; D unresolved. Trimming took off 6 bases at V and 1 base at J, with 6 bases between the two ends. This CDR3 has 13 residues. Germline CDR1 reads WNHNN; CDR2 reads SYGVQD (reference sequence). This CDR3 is CASRSQNTGELFF. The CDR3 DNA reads TGCGCCAGCAGATCCCAGAACACCGGGGAGCTGTTTTTT.

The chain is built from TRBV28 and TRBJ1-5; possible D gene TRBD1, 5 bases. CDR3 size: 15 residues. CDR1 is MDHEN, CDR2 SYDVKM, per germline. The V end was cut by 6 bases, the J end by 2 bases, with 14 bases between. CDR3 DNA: TGTGCCAGCAGAAAGCCGACAGTCGGCAATCAGCCCCAGCATTTT. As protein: CASRKPTVGNQPQHF.

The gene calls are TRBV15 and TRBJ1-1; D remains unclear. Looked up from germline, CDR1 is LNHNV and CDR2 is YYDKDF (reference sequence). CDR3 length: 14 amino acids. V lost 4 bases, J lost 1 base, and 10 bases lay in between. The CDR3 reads CATSITQSNTEAFF. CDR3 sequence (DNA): TGTGCCACCAGCATCACGCAGTCGAACACTGAAGCTTTCTTT.

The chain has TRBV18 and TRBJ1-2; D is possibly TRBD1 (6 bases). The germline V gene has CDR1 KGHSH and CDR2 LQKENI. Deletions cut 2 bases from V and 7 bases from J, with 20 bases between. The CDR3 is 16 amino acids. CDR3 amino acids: CASSPRLSDSRVGYTF. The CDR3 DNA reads TGTGCCAGCTCACCAAGGTTGTCGGACAGCAGAGTTGGCTACACCTTC.

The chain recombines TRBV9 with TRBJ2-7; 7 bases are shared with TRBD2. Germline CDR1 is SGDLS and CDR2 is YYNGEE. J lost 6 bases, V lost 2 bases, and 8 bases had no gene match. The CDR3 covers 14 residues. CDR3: CASSVLREGSEQYF. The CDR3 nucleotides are TGTGCCAGCAGCGTCCTAAGGGAGGGATCCGAGCAGTACTTC.